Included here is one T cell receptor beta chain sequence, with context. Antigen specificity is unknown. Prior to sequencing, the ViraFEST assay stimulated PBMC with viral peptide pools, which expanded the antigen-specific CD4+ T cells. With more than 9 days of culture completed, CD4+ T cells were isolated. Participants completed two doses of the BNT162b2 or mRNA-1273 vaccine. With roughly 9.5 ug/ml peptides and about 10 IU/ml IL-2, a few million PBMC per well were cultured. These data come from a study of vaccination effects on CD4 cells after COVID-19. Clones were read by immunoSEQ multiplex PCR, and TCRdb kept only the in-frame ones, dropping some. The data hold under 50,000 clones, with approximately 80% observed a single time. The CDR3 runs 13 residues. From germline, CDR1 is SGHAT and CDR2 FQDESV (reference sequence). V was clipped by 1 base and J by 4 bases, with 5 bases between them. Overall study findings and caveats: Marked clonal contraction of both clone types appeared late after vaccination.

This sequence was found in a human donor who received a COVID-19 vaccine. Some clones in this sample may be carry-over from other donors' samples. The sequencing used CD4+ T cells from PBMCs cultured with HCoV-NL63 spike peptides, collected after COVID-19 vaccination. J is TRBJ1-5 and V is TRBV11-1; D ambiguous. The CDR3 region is CASSLGLNQPQHF. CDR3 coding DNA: TGTGCCAGCAGCTTAGGATTGAATCAGCCCCAGCATTTT.